One sample yielded the 31 T cell receptor beta chains listed below, sequenced in a study of cytomegalovirus exposure and HLA in healthy donors. PCR employed 60 Vbeta and 13 Jbeta primers. Sequenced by immunoSEQ multiplex PCR; TCRdb stores in-frame clones only, minus some. The table lists some 120,000 clones, around 81% of them singletons. Sequenced input: PBMCs. These receptors were obtained from a woman in her 30s in good health and CMV-seronegative.

This clone was seen a handful of times. The V call is TRBV19, the J call TRBJ2-7; 7 bases map to TRBD2. V dropped 4 bases and J dropped 2; count of bases not matched to a gene: 5. Germline lookup yields CDR1 LNHDA and CDR2 SQIVND (reference sequence). This CDR3 spans 14 amino acids. This chain's CDR3 is CASSRSSGTYEQYF. CDR3 nucleotide sequence: TGTGCCAGTAGTAGGTCTAGCGGAACCTACGAGCAGTACTTC. Variable domain in full (rest from reference TRBV19 and TRBJ2-7): DGGITQSPKYLFRKEGQNVTLSCEQNLNHDAMYWYRQDPGQGLRLIYYSQIVNDFQKGDIAEGYSVSREKKESFPLTVTSAQKNPTAFYLCASSRSSGTYEQYFGPGTRLTVT.

The gene calls are TRBV6-5 and TRBJ2-7, with 11 bases identical to TRBD2. The J segment lost 4 bases and the V segment lost 6 bases, leaving 5 bases of the junction unmatched. Germline CDR1 reads MNHEY; CDR2 reads SVGAGI. CDR3 length: 14 residues. The CDR3 DNA reads TGTGCCAGCAGGGGGACTAGCGGCTTTTACGAGCAGTACTTC. This codes for CASRGTSGFYEQYF.

The rearrangement joins TRBV28 to TRBJ2-7; TRBD2 aligns across 7 bases. The CDR3 contains 12 residues. V shed 6 bases, J shed 3 bases, and the junction held 2 bases outside the gene matches. Germline V gene lookup returns CDR1 MDHEN and CDR2 SYDVKM. The CDR3 spells CASRSSGYEQYF. The CDR3 DNA reads as TGTGCCAGCAGGTCTAGCGGCTACGAGCAGTACTTC.

The rearrangement uses TRBV6-5 and TRBJ2-2, with TRBD1 matching over 7 bases. The CDR3 sequence is 14 residues long. Germline lookup yields CDR1 MNHEY and CDR2 SVGAGI. Trimming took 2 bases from V and 6 from J; bases not matched to a gene: 3. This CDR3 reads CASSYQTGSGELFF. DNA for the CDR3: TGTGCCAGCAGTTACCAGACAGGGTCCGGGGAGCTGTTTTTT.

The rearrangement links TRBV28 to TRBJ2-3, with TRBD1 as a possible D gene (6 bases). CDR3 length: 15 amino acids. The germline CDR1 and CDR2 sequences are MDHEN and SYDVKM. V dropped 6 bases and J dropped 4 bases, with 17 bases sitting between them. The CDR3 coding sequence is TGTGCCAGCAGGGGTGGCTCATCAGGGGCAGATACGCAGTATTTT. As protein: CASRGGSSGADTQYF.

V and J are TRBV7-9 and TRBJ1-1; maybe TRBD1 (5 bases). V was pared by 8 bases and J by 1 base, with 14 bases between. The CDR3 is 14 residues long. The germline gives CDR1 SEHNR, CDR2 FQNEAQ (reference sequence). DNA of the CDR3: TGTGCCAGCGTCCAAGGGAGGGGGAACACTGAAGCTTTCTTT. It translates to CASVQGRGNTEAFF.

The rearrangement uses TRBV9 and TRBJ2-5; the D is unclear. The V gene lost 4 bases and the J gene lost 4 bases, with 11 bases spanning the gap. From germline, CDR1 is SGDLS and CDR2 YYNGEE. The CDR3 covers 13 residues. CDR3 DNA sequence: TGTGCCAGCAGCCCCCGAGGTCTAGAGACCCAGTACTTC. This codes for CASSPRGLETQYF.

V gene TRBV6-5 combines with J gene TRBJ1-2; D not resolved. This CDR3 region has 13 residues. V lost 6 bases and J lost 4, with 12 bases in between. Germline V gene sequence: CDR1 MNHEY, CDR2 SVGAGI. Here the CDR3 DNA reads TGTGCCAGCAGCCCCGACAAAAGCTATGGCTACACCTTC. Its protein is CASSPDKSYGYTF.

The rearrangement links TRBV6-1 to TRBJ1-1, with D possibly TRBD1 on 6 matching bases. Trimming pared 6 bases from V and 3 bases from J, leaving 14 bases between. CDR1 is MNHNS and CDR2 is SASEGT in the germline V gene. This CDR3 has 14 amino acids. The CDR3 reads CASRRRDIHTEAFF. The CDR3 bases are TGTGCCAGCAGACGCCGGGACATCCACACTGAAGCTTTCTTT.

The gene calls are TRBV19 and TRBJ2-7, with D possibly TRBD1 on 6 matching bases. Germline V lookup: CDR1 LNHDA, CDR2 SQIVND (reference sequence). The CDR3 covers 15 residues. Trimming removed 4 bases at V and 1 base at J, with 14 bases between. The DNA of the CDR3 is TGTGCCAGTAGTAAACAGCCCACAGGGTCCTACGAGCAGTACTTC. This gives the protein CASSKQPTGSYEQYF.

The chain employs TRBV28 and TRBJ1-2; 7 bases are shared with TRBD1. This CDR3 has 14 residues. CDR1 and CDR2 (germline): MDHEN, SYDVKM. The trim removed 3 bases at V and 7 bases at J, leaving 8 bases unmatched. This CDR3 is CASSLRGPGGGYTF. The CDR3 coding sequence is TGTGCCAGCAGTTTGAGGGGGCCTGGGGGTGGCTACACCTTC.

This clone showed up just once. The V gene is TRBV16, the J gene TRBJ2-7; D might be TRBD1 (5 bases). CDR3 length equals 14 residues. The germline V and J ends were trimmed by 0 bases and 2 bases, with 8 bases remaining between them. The germline gives CDR1 KGHSY, CDR2 FQNENV. This CDR3 reads CASSQSLGPYEQYF. Written as DNA, the CDR3 is TGTGCCAGCAGCCAATCGCTGGGGCCCTACGAGCAGTACTTC.

The chain joins TRBV5-1 to TRBJ1-4; D not resolved. The CDR3 is 14 amino acids. The V and J ends lost 2 bases and 8 bases respectively, with 13 bases between them. CDR1 SGHRS and CDR2 YFSETQ come from the germline V gene. The CDR3 spells CASSFLERGEKLFF. The CDR3 nucleotides are TGCGCCAGCAGCTTCCTAGAACGTGGGGAAAAACTGTTTTTT.

The chain combines TRBV28 with TRBJ2-5; D possibly corresponds to TRBD1 (5 bases). From germline, CDR1 is MDHEN and CDR2 SYDVKM. The V and J ends lost 8 bases and 4 bases respectively, with 20 bases between them. The CDR3 spans 15 residues. The CDR3 spells CASSPEGALPETQYF. CDR3 bases: TGTGCCAGCTCTCCCGAAGGGGCGCTTCCAGAGACCCAGTACTTC.

This clone has a single count. This chain joins TRBV2 and TRBJ2-1, with 13 nucleotides matching TRBD2. With V trimmed by 6 bases and J by 9 bases, 8 bases remained unmatched. The V gene's germline CDR1 is SNHLY and CDR2 FYNNEI. The CDR3 loop spans 15 amino acids. The CDR3 is CASSLGLAGRFEQFF. DNA for the CDR3: TGTGCCAGCAGCCTGGGACTAGCGGGGAGGTTTGAGCAGTTCTTC.

This chain connects TRBV4-1 to TRBJ2-7; 8 bases fit TRBD1. This CDR3 spans 14 amino acids. Germline V gene data show CDR1 as MGHRA and CDR2 as YSYEKL. The V segment lost 4 bases and the J segment 2 bases; nucleotides outside the gene matches: 4. The CDR3 bases are TGCGCCAGCAGCCCAAGACAGGGGCCCTACGAGCAGTACTTC. Translated: CASSPRQGPYEQYF.

This chain's CDR3 is CASSEPGQNTEAFF. The DNA for the CDR3 is TGTGCCAGCAGTGAACCCGGACAGAACACTGAAGCTTTCTTT. This sequence joins TRBV25-1 and TRBJ1-1; possibly TRBD1 for D (5 bases). The CDR3 consists of 14 residues. The germline CDR1 and CDR2 sequences are MGHDK and SYGVNS. The V and J ends lost 2 bases and 1 base respectively, with 8 bases between them.

The gene calls are TRBV12-5 and TRBJ1-5; TRBD1 matches 7 bases. The CDR3 extends over 14 amino acids. Germline V gene data show CDR1 as LGHNT and CDR2 as FRNRAP. J was trimmed by 3 bases and V by 8 bases; bases with no gene match: 7. This CDR3 is CASSRQGHNQPQHF. The CDR3 bases are TGTGCTAGTTCTAGACAGGGCCACAATCAGCCCCAGCATTTT.

The sample holds one count of this clone. This chain uses TRBV28 with TRBJ2-5; TRBD2 agrees at 10 bases. CDR1 and CDR2 from the germline V gene are MDHEN and SYDVKM. CDR3 length: 13 amino acids. V lost 7 bases and J lost 4; bases outside the gene matches: 3. The DNA of the CDR3 is TGTGCCAGCAAGGCTAGCGGGAGAGAGACCCAGTACTTC. It encodes CASKASGRETQYF.

This chain's CDR3 is CASSHKRQAFF. CDR3 in DNA: TGTGCCAGCAGCCATAAGCGACAGGCTTTCTTT. The V call is TRBV14, the J call TRBJ1-1, with a weak D call TRBD1 (5 bases). V lost 3 bases, J lost 11 bases, and 10 bases lay in between. CDR1 is SGHDN, CDR2 FVKESK, per germline. The CDR3 consists of 11 residues.

This chain connects TRBV6-6 to TRBJ1-1; tentatively, D is TRBD1 (5 bases). The V gene's germline CDR1 is MNHNY and CDR2 SVGAGI (reference sequence). The length of the CDR3 is 12 residues. V lost 6 bases and J 4 bases, leaving 9 bases between the germline ends. The CDR3 here is CASSPGGTEAFF. The CDR3 DNA is TGTGCCAGCAGCCCCGGGGGCACTGAAGCTTTCTTT.

V and J are TRBV5-4 and TRBJ2-3; 10 nucleotides match TRBD2. The CDR3 is made up of 16 amino acids. After removal of 2 bases from V and 1 base from J, the junction contained 4 bases not matched to a gene. Germline lookup yields CDR1 SGHNT and CDR2 YYREEE (reference sequence). The CDR3 reads CASSLSLAGGTDTQYF. CDR3 DNA sequence: TGTGCCAGCAGCTTAAGCCTAGCGGGGGGCACAGATACGCAGTATTTT.

The gene calls are TRBV9 and TRBJ2-5; possibly TRBD1 for D (6 bases). Trimming removed 1 base at V and 5 bases at J, with 15 bases between. The CDR3 spans 15 residues. Germline CDR1 is SGDLS and CDR2 is YYNGEE. The DNA of the CDR3 is TGTGCCAGCAGCGTACAGGGGCACGACCGGGAGACCCAGTACTTC. It translates to CASSVQGHDRETQYF.

The count of this clone is one. J is TRBJ2-7 and V is TRBV7-9, with 9 bases identical to TRBD1. Germline V gene lookup returns CDR1 SEHNR and CDR2 FQNEAQ (reference sequence). The CDR3 has 16 amino acids. After removal of 4 bases from V and 6 bases from J, the junction contained 13 bases not matched to a gene. This CDR3 is CASSSTAGTGRPEQYF. CDR3 bases: TGTGCCAGCAGCTCCACGGCAGGGACAGGGCGACCCGAGCAGTACTTC.

This chain joins TRBV28 and TRBJ1-1; D possibly corresponds to TRBD1 (5 bases). The CDR3 runs 15 residues. The V gene lost 1 base and the J gene lost 5 bases, with 14 bases spanning the gap. Per germline, CDR1 MDHEN and CDR2 SYDVKM. The CDR3 sequence is CASSLSDSGGTEAFF. DNA of the CDR3: TGTGCCAGCAGTTTATCGGACTCTGGGGGGACTGAAGCTTTCTTT.

The gene calls are TRBV19 and TRBJ2-4, with D possibly being TRBD1 (6 bases). In germline, CDR1 is LNHDA, CDR2 SQIVND (reference sequence). The ends were cut back, 1 base at V and 7 bases at J, with 8 bases in the middle. This CDR3 spans 13 amino acids. The CDR3 sequence is CASSIGQGNIQYF. The CDR3 DNA reads as TGTGCCAGTAGTATAGGGCAGGGGAACATTCAGTACTTC.

V is TRBV7-8 and J is TRBJ1-2; D ambiguous. CDR3 length equals 11 residues. The V end lost 5 bases, the J end lost 7 bases, and 8 bases lay between the germline ends. In germline, CDR1 is SGHVS, CDR2 FQNEAQ. CDR3 bases: TGTGCCAGCAGCCGCGGGCGTGGCTACACCTTC. Amino acid sequence: CASSRGRGYTF. The complete variable domain, with remaining parts taken from reference TRBV7-8 and TRBJ1-2, reads GAGVSQSPRYKVAKRGQDVALRCDPISGHVSLFWYQQALGQGPEFLTYFQNEAQLDKSGLPSDRFFAERPEGSVSTLKIQRTQQEDSAVYLCASSRGRGYTFGSGTRLTVV.

This clone was recorded once. The V and J genes are TRBV27 and TRBJ2-1; 7 bases line up with TRBD2. The CDR3 is 14 residues long. Germline V gives CDR1 MNHEY, CDR2 SMNVEV (reference sequence). Unmatched junction bases numbered 6, after V lost 3 bases and J lost 7 bases. The CDR3 region is CASSFGLAVNEQFF. The CDR3 DNA sequence: TGTGCCAGCAGTTTTGGGCTAGCGGTGAATGAGCAGTTCTTC.

The chain employs TRBV19 and TRBJ1-1; D is possibly TRBD1 (5 bases). This CDR3 contains 14 residues. Looked up from germline, CDR1 is LNHDA and CDR2 is SQIVND (reference sequence). Trimming removed 4 bases at V and 7 bases at J, with 16 bases between. CDR3 DNA sequence: TGTGCCAGTAGTAAGGGCCAGGGTGGGAATGAAGCTTTCTTT. Protein product: CASSKGQGGNEAFF.

This clone was seen only once. V is TRBV28 and J is TRBJ1-2, with TRBD1 identical over 8 bases. The CDR3 spans 17 residues. The V gene's germline CDR1 is MDHEN and CDR2 SYDVKM. With V trimmed by 6 bases and J by 5 bases, 17 bases remained unmatched. CDR3 bases: TGTGCCAGCAGACACCTCACAGGGGGGGGTAGTTGGTATGGCTACACCTTC. Amino acid sequence: CASRHLTGGGSWYGYTF.

The table lists this clone with a few counts. This chain uses TRBV5-1 with TRBJ2-1; 9 bases are a match to TRBD1. Germline V lookup: CDR1 SGHRS, CDR2 YFSETQ. The CDR3 sequence is 16 residues long. J lost 3 bases, V lost 4 bases, and 8 bases had no gene match. The CDR3 sequence is CASSLSQGASYNEQFF. The CDR3 DNA is TGCGCCAGCAGCCTATCACAGGGGGCTAGCTACAATGAGCAGTTCTTC. The full variable domain, its missing parts supplied by reference TRBV5-1 and TRBJ2-1, is KAGVTQTPRYLIKTRGQQVTLSCSPISGHRSVSWYQQTPGQGLQFLFEYFSETQRNKGNFPGRFSGRQFSNSRSEMNVSTLELGDSALYLCASSLSQGASYNEQFFGPGTRLTVL.